This TCR beta chain was retrieved from a study of vaccination and CD4 T cells after COVID-19. General study results and limits: Median SARS-CoV-2-reactive clonotype numbers went up from roughly 21 to 40, but not significantly.

Cultured CD4+ T cell DNA was sequenced using the Oncomine TCR Beta short-read assay. TCRdb itself ran the PCR reads through MiXCR, one entry per CDR3 protein. The sample records about 16,000 distinct CDR3 sequences, roughly 54% being singletons. The treatment: 10-day PBMC culture with coronavirus spike peptide pools or control peptides (ViraFEST assay). Turning to this clonotype: Antigen: not known. A read error may account for a junction end that differs from germline.

Per germline, CDR1 DFQATT and CDR2 SNEGSKA (reference sequence). This CDR3 region has 12 residues. The rearrangement uses TRBV20-1 and TRBJ2-5; no clear D gene. This sequence originates from a human donor who had recovered from COVID-19. This material consisted of CD4+ T cells from blood, cultured in vitro, taken before SARS-CoV-2 vaccination. CDR3 amino acids: CSEIGLQETRYF. The CDR3 DNA sequence: TGCAGCGAAATAGGCCTCCAAGAGACCCGGTACTTC.